Shown below are 29 T cell receptor beta chains from a single sample sequenced in a study of blood T cell repertoires in COVID-19. The method was immunoSEQ multiplex PCR; TCRdb's version includes in-frame clones alone and lacks a portion of them. The sample shows about 430,000 clones, roughly 88% of them seen only once. The sequencing sample was made of PBMCs or T cells enriched from blood (not recorded which). Source of these receptors: a woman under 30 who had been exposed to COVID-19.

The rearrangement links TRBV6-5 to TRBJ2-7, with 8 bases aligning to TRBD1. The V segment lost 5 bases and the J segment 3 bases; nucleotides outside the gene matches: 6. The CDR3 covers 14 residues. The germline CDR1 and CDR2 sequences are MNHEY and SVGAGI. Here the CDR3 reads CASSRTGTYYEQYF. The DNA for the CDR3 is TGTGCCAGCAGTCGGACAGGGACCTACTACGAGCAGTACTTC.

In DNA, the CDR3 is TGTGCCAGTAGCAACCCGGGGTTCAATCAGCCCCAGCATTTT. Translating gives CASSNPGFNQPQHF. The V call is TRBV19, the J call TRBJ1-5; D is undetermined. Germline V gene lookup returns CDR1 LNHDA and CDR2 SQIVND (reference sequence). CDR3 length equals 14 residues. Between the trimmed V and J ends, which lost 6 bases and 3 bases, there was a span of 12 bases.

This clone was counted a single time. The V and J genes are TRBV4-3 and TRBJ1-1, with unresolved D. Germline V gene data show CDR1 as LGHNA and CDR2 as YSLEER. The CDR3 runs 14 residues. The V end was cut by 0 bases, the J end by 3 bases, with 8 bases between. DNA of the CDR3: TGCGCCAGCAGCCAAGAAATACTTTACACTGAAGCTTTCTTT. Translation: CASSQEILYTEAFF.

The chain is built from TRBV6-6 and TRBJ1-4; TRBD1 aligns across 7 bases. CDR3 length: 14 amino acids. CDR1 is MNHNY and CDR2 is SVGAGI in the germline V gene (reference sequence). After removal of 7 bases from V and 5 bases from J, the junction contained 7 bases not matched to a gene. The chain's CDR3 is CASMRQGTNEKLFF. The DNA of the CDR3 is TGTGCCAGCATGAGACAGGGTACAAATGAAAAACTGTTTTTT.

The rearrangement uses TRBV3-1 (or the pseudogene TRBV3-2) and TRBJ2-7; D unresolved. CDR1 is LGHDT, CDR2 YNNKEL, per germline (reference sequence). The CDR3 covers 13 residues. V was cut by 4 bases and J by 2 bases, with 9 bases left in between. The CDR3 loop reads CASSLSSAYEQYF. As DNA, the CDR3 is TGTGCCAGCAGCCTCTCTTCGGCCTACGAGCAGTACTTC.

This chain connects TRBV11-2 to TRBJ1-1; D unresolved. Germline V gene data show CDR1 as SGHAT and CDR2 as FQNNGV. V lost 7 bases to trimming and J lost 11 bases, with 14 bases between them. This CDR3 is built from 11 residues. The CDR3 sequence is CASTRFRWAFF. The CDR3 nucleotides are TGTGCCAGCACCCGGTTCCGGTGGGCTTTCTTT.

The J gene is TRBJ1-1, the V gene TRBV11-2; D call uncertain. Trimming removed 1 base from V and 4 bases from J, with 16 bases in between. The CDR3 has 16 residues. Germline V CDR1 and CDR2: SGHAT, FQNNGV. CDR3 in DNA: TGTGCCAGCAGCTTAGTGTACTCGGGTAGTGGCACTGAAGCTTTCTTT. This encodes CASSLVYSGSGTEAFF. Full variable domain (outside the CDR3, taken from reference TRBV11-2 and TRBJ1-1): EAGVAQSPRYKIIEKRQSVAFWCNPISGHATLYWYQQILGQGPKLLIQFQNNGVVDDSQLPKDRFSAERLKGVDSTLKIQPAKLEDSAVYLCASSLVYSGSGTEAFFGQGTRLTVV.

This chain uses TRBV2 with TRBJ2-7; 11 bases are shared with TRBD2. This CDR3 contains 14 residues. V gave up 5 bases and J gave up 1 base; unmatched junction bases: 1. The germline CDR1 and CDR2 sequences are SNHLY and FYNNEI. The CDR3 nucleotides are TGTGCCAGCAGTCCTAGCGGGGGGTCCTACGAGCAGTACTTC. It specifies CASSPSGGSYEQYF. The full variable domain, with the rest looked up from reference TRBV2 and TRBJ2-7, is EPEVTQTPSHQVTQMGQEVILRCVPISNHLYFYWYRQILGQKVEFLVSFYNNEISEKSEIFDDQFSVERPDGSNFTLKIRSTKLEDSAMYFCASSPSGGSYEQYFGPGTRLTVT.

The CDR3 DNA is TGTGCCAGCAGCATGGGGACTAGCGGGAGGGCCATAGCGTTCTTC. It codes for CASSMGTSGRAIAFF. This chain connects TRBV28 to TRBJ2-1, with 16 bases identical to TRBD2. The V segment lost 6 bases and the J segment 15 bases; nucleotides outside the gene matches: 11. The CDR3 covers 15 residues. The germline gives CDR1 MDHEN, CDR2 SYDVKM. Complete variable domain (other parts from reference TRBV28 and TRBJ2-1): DVKVTQSSRYLVKRTGEKVFLECVQDMDHENMFWYRQDPGLGLRLIYFSYDVKMKEKGDIPEGYSVSREKKERFSLILESASTNQTSMYLCASSMGTSGRAIAFFGPGTRLTVL.

This chain uses TRBV5-4 with TRBJ1-5; maybe TRBD1 (6 bases). Germline-derived CDR1 and CDR2 are SGHNT and YYREEE (reference sequence). This CDR3 is 15 amino acids long. Trimming shortened V by 2 bases and J by 1 base, and 10 bases separated the two germline ends. The CDR3 loop reads CASSFSGGSNQPQHF. The CDR3 coding sequence is TGTGCCAGCAGCTTCTCTGGGGGCAGCAATCAGCCCCAGCATTTT.

The V call is TRBV2, the J call TRBJ1-3; 8 bases map to TRBD1. CDR1 and CDR2 (germline): SNHLY, FYNNEI. J lost 4 bases, V lost 7 bases, and 21 bases had no gene match. This CDR3 contains 19 residues. CDR3 loop: CASTWVGRKTGAKGNTIYF. The CDR3 DNA reads as TGTGCCAGCACCTGGGTCGGTCGGAAGACAGGGGCGAAAGGAAACACCATATATTTT. The full variable domain, rest sourced from reference TRBV2 and TRBJ1-3, is EPEVTQTPSHQVTQMGQEVILRCVPISNHLYFYWYRQILGQKVEFLVSFYNNEISEKSEIFDDQFSVERPDGSNFTLKIRSTKLEDSAMYFCASTWVGRKTGAKGNTIYFGEGSWLTVV.

A remark on this clone: This sample also contains other DNA sequences that code for the same CDR3. The V call is TRBV14, the J call TRBJ2-7; D is unclear. This CDR3 is 13 amino acids long. The germline V gene encodes CDR1 SGHDN and CDR2 FVKESK. V gave up 0 bases and J gave up 3 bases, with 6 bases separating them. This chain's CDR3 is CASSQDPGYEQYF. The CDR3 DNA sequence: TGTGCCAGCAGCCAAGATCCAGGCTACGAGCAGTACTTC.

This clone showed up just a few times. The CDR3 protein is CASSSMSGGTEAFF. CDR3 DNA: TGTGCCAGCAGCTCCATGTCGGGGGGAACTGAAGCTTTCTTT. The chain is built from TRBV7-2 and TRBJ1-1, with D maybe TRBD1 (5 bases). Germline values: CDR1 SGHTA, CDR2 FQGNSA. V was cut by 4 bases and J by 5 bases, with 14 bases left in between. CDR3 length equals 14 residues. The whole variable domain, filled in from reference TRBV7-2 and TRBJ1-1, reads GAGVSQSPSNKVTEKGKDVELRCDPISGHTALYWYRQSLGQGLEFLIYFQGNSAPDKSGLPSDRFSAERTGGSVSTLTIQRTQQEDSAVYLCASSSMSGGTEAFFGQGTRLTVV.

J is TRBJ1-6 and V is TRBV19; D not resolved. With 3 bases removed from V and 4 bases from J, the gap between germline ends came to 13 bases. Germline CDR1 is LNHDA and CDR2 is SQIVND (reference sequence). This CDR3 is 16 amino acids long. CDR3 loop: CASSIGGQIYNSPLHF. CDR3 DNA: TGTGCCAGTAGTATTGGCGGGCAGATATATAATTCACCCCTCCACTTT.

This clone was seen just once. This sequence joins TRBV21-1 and TRBJ1-3; the table's D call TRBD1 went unverified against the DNA. TRBV21-1 is listed as a pseudogene. This CDR3 has 18 residues. The CDR3 here is CASSKEGIAGQERNTIYF. CDR3 DNA sequence: TGTGCCAGCAGCAAAGAGGGGATCGCGGGACAGGAGAGAAACACCATATATTTT.

This chain links TRBV6-5 with TRBJ1-2; D is uncertain. The CDR3 is 14 amino acids. V was trimmed by 0 bases and J by 6 bases, leaving 11 bases between them. CDR1 and CDR2 from the germline V gene are MNHEY and SVGAGI. The CDR3 reads CASSYSSVPDGYTF. The CDR3 DNA sequence: TGTGCCAGCAGTTACTCCAGCGTTCCTGATGGCTACACCTTC.

V and J are TRBV2 and TRBJ1-2; a possible D gene is TRBD1 (6 bases). V was pared by 7 bases and J by 4 bases, with 10 bases between. Germline V gene lookup returns CDR1 SNHLY and CDR2 FYNNEI. The CDR3 sequence is 12 residues long. In DNA form, the CDR3 reads TGTGCCAGCAAATTACAGGGCTATGGCTACACCTTC. It translates to CASKLQGYGYTF.

This clone was recorded once. J is TRBJ1-6 and V is TRBV6-5; no clear D. V dropped 0 bases and J dropped 7 bases, with 13 bases sitting between them. The CDR3 runs 16 residues. The V gene's germline CDR1 is MNHEY and CDR2 SVGAGI. CDR3 protein: CASSYSRPSRNSPLHF. The DNA of the CDR3 is TGTGCCAGCAGTTACTCGCGGCCATCTAGAAATTCACCCCTCCACTTT.

CDR3 nucleotide sequence: TGCGCCAGCAGCCAAGACGGACAGCGGTACAATGAGCAGTTCTTC. The encoded protein is CASSQDGQRYNEQFF. The gene calls are TRBV4-3 and TRBJ2-1, with D possibly being TRBD1 (6 bases). The ends were cut back, 0 bases at V and 4 bases at J, with 10 bases in the middle. Germline V gene sequence: CDR1 LGHNA, CDR2 YSLEER. The CDR3 is 15 amino acids.

J is TRBJ1-4 and V is TRBV30; D remains ambiguous. The V and J ends lost 0 bases and 8 bases respectively, with 16 bases between them. The CDR3 is made up of 15 amino acids. CDR1 and CDR2 from the germline V gene are GTSNPN and SVGIG (reference sequence). CDR3 bases: TGTGCCTGGAGTGTACAGCTCCTCACATGGGAAAAACTGTTTTTT. This encodes CAWSVQLLTWEKLFF.

The rearrangement uses TRBV11-1 and TRBJ2-7; 9 bases map to TRBD1. Germline values: CDR1 SGHAT, CDR2 FQDESV (reference sequence). After removal of 5 bases from V and 0 bases from J, the junction contained 5 bases not matched to a gene. The CDR3 contains 15 residues. The CDR3 sequence: CASSQGQGSSYEQYF. Here the CDR3 DNA reads TGTGCCAGCAGCCAGGGACAGGGAAGCTCCTACGAGCAGTACTTC.

This rearrangement joins TRBV3-1 (or the pseudogene TRBV3-2) to TRBJ2-7; TRBD1 might be the D (6 bases). CDR1 is LGHDT and CDR2 is YNNKEL in the germline V gene (reference sequence). This CDR3 is built from 14 residues. V shed 5 bases and J shed 7 bases, with 18 bases lying between them. The CDR3 protein is CASSATGHRSEQYF. The CDR3 coding sequence is TGTGCCAGCAGCGCGACGGGACACCGGTCGGAGCAGTACTTC.

This sequence joins TRBV9 and TRBJ2-3; 14 nucleotides match TRBD2. Germline values: CDR1 SGDLS, CDR2 YYNGEE. J was trimmed by 4 bases and V by 2 bases; bases with no gene match: 6. The CDR3 is 17 amino acids. The CDR3 sequence: CASSVTGTSGGADTQYF. The CDR3 DNA reads TGTGCCAGCAGCGTTACCGGGACTAGCGGGGGTGCAGATACGCAGTATTTT.

The chain uses TRBV16 and TRBJ1-2, with a weak D call TRBD1 (5 bases). CDR3 length: 13 residues. With 5 bases removed from V and 2 bases from J, the gap between germline ends came to 9 bases. CDR1 and CDR2 (germline): KGHSY, FQNENV. The CDR3, as DNA: TGTGCCAGCAGCTATGACAGAAACTATGGCTACACCTTC. Protein: CASSYDRNYGYTF.

The chain combines TRBV7-9 with TRBJ1-1; D possibly corresponds to TRBD1 (5 bases). The CDR3 runs 14 residues. Germline CDR1 SEHNR, CDR2 FQNEAQ (reference sequence). V lost 4 bases and J 1 base, leaving 10 bases between the germline ends. The CDR3 loop reads CASSSGLQNTEAFF. CDR3 DNA: TGTGCCAGCAGCTCGGGACTTCAGAACACTGAAGCTTTCTTT.

CDR3 in amino acids: CASSAPGATSWAEAFF. The CDR3 DNA follows: TGTGCCAGCAGTGCCCCGGGAGCCACAAGTTGGGCTGAAGCTTTCTTT. The chain links TRBV25-1 to TRBJ1-1; the D is unclear. The germline V gene encodes CDR1 MGHDK and CDR2 SYGVNS. This CDR3 spans 16 amino acids. With 4 bases removed from V and 6 bases from J, the gap between germline ends came to 21 bases.

This rearrangement joins TRBV27 to TRBJ2-7; 9 bases map to TRBD1. CDR3 length equals 15 residues. V lost 5 bases and J lost 3; bases outside the gene matches: 8. CDR1 and CDR2 (germline): MNHEY, SMNVEV (reference sequence). The DNA of the CDR3 is TGTGCCAGCAGTCCCATAGGGACAGGGCTCTACGAGCAGTACTTC. This translates into CASSPIGTGLYEQYF.

This chain uses TRBV6-5 with TRBJ1-5; no clear D gene. The germline V gene has CDR1 MNHEY and CDR2 SVGAGI. This CDR3 region has 12 residues. Trimming shortened V by 7 bases and J by 6 bases, and 10 bases separated the two germline ends. CDR3 nucleotides: TGTGCCAGCATTAGCTTGTGTCAGCCCCAGCATTTT. Translated, it gives CASISLCQPQHF.

The V and J genes are TRBV29-1 and TRBJ1-1, with D maybe TRBD1 (5 bases). CDR1 and CDR2 (germline): SQVTM, ANQGSEA. The length of the CDR3 is 13 residues. V lost 3 bases and J 0 bases, leaving 8 bases between the germline ends. CDR3 nucleotides: TGCAGCGTTGATGACAGATTGAACACTGAAGCTTTCTTT. It yields the protein CSVDDRLNTEAFF. The entire variable domain, with the rest obtained from reference TRBV29-1 and TRBJ1-1, is as follows: SAVISQKPSRDICQRGTSLTIQCQVDSQVTMMFWYRQQPGQSLTLIATANQGSEATYESGFVIDKFPISRPNLTFSTLTVSNMSPEDSSIYLCSVDDRLNTEAFFGQGTRLTVV.